Shown below are 3 T cell receptor beta chains from a single sample sequenced in a study of identical twins. TCRdb re-derived calls from the 5' RACE reads in MiXCR, one entry per CDR3 protein. The sample gives nearly 900,000 distinct CDR3 sequences, more than 9% of which show up once; around 1.6% is in the top ten. The data were also submitted as part of a second study, on yellow fever vaccine responses in identical twins.

Sequenced material: PBMCs. These TCRs come from a woman under 30 in good health.

Only a few counts were recorded for this clonotype. V is TRBV2 and J is TRBJ1-6; tentatively, D is TRBD1 (6 bases). The ends were cut back, 4 bases at V and 10 bases at J, with 14 bases in the middle. This CDR3 is 14 amino acids long. Germline V CDR1 and CDR2: SNHLY, FYNNEI. CDR3 region: CASSVGEGHSPLHF. The CDR3 nucleotides read TGTGCCAGCAGTGTGGGGGAGGGACACTCACCCCTCCACTTT.

A word on this clonotype: At one end the junction does not follow the germline gene, possibly because of a read error. The CDR3 DNA follows: TGCAGTGCAAGAGGCGGGGTGGATCAGCCCCAGCATTTT. It encodes CSARGGVDQPQHF. V usage is TRBV20-1 and J usage is TRBJ1-5, with no clear D. Germline V gene data show CDR1 as DFQATT and CDR2 as SNEGSKA (reference sequence). The CDR3 runs to 13 residues.

Many counts were recorded for this clonotype. The chain joins TRBV7-3 to TRBJ2-3; D gene ambiguous. Germline V gene sequence: CDR1 SGHTA, CDR2 FQGTGA. Trimming shortened V by 5 bases and J by 0 bases, and 6 bases separated the two germline ends. The CDR3 is 13 residues long. CDR3 protein: CASSATSTDTQYF. The CDR3 nucleotides read TGTGCCAGCAGCGCCACTAGCACAGATACGCAGTATTTT.